This entry concerns a single T cell receptor beta chain. Generated by immunoSEQ multiplex PCR, the TCRdb table keeps only in-frame clones and is missing some. The repertoire consists of hundreds of thousands of clones, with around 86% occurring once and the leading ten covering less than 15%. The sample originates from a study of blood T cell repertoires in COVID-19. The V gene's germline CDR1 is SGHRS and CDR2 YFSETQ. The J segment lost 7 bases and the V segment lost 5 bases, leaving 6 bases of the junction unmatched. This CDR3 is built from 15 residues. This receptor was identified in a human donor in a cohort sampled during active COVID-19. Sequenced material: peripheral blood. The chain combines TRBV5-1 with TRBJ2-1, with 13 positions matching TRBD2. This CDR3 is CASRSSGLAGNEQFF. DNA of the CDR3: TGCGCCAGCAGGTCATCGGGACTAGCGGGAAATGAGCAGTTCTTC.